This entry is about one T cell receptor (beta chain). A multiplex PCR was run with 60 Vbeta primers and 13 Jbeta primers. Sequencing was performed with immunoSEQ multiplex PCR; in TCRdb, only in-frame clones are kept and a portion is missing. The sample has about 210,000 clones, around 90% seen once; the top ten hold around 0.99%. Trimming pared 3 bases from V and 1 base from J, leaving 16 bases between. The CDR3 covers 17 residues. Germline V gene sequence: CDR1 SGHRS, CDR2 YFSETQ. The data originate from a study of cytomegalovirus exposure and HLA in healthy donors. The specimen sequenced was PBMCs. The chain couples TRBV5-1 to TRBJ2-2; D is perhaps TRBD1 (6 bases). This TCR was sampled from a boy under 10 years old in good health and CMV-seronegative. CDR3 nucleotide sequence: TGCGCCAGCAGCTCACGGACGGGACACCAGAACACCGGGGAGCTGTTTTTT. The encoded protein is CASSSRTGHQNTGELFF.